This T cell receptor beta chain was found in a study of T cell repertoires in cytomegalovirus infection. Study in general: Both a matching HLA type and CMV infection were indicated by public TCR beta signatures.

Study conclusions and caveats: CMV-specific TCR beta clonotypes restricted by HLA-C dominated the ex vivo response. The cumulative frequency of public TCR beta families identified carriers of CMV plus the relevant HLA.

This clonotype has only a few counts. Its specificity is unknown. V shed 2 bases and J shed 4 bases, with 15 bases lying between them. This CDR3 region has 16 residues. In TCRdb, the reads were re-called with MiXCR into one record per CDR3 protein. The sample yields under 850,000 distinct CDR3 sequences, 35% to 45% seen once. This receptor was identified in a human donor in good health (CMV status not recorded). Some clones in this sample may be carry-over from other donors' samples. Sequenced: PBMCs. This chain uses TRBV12-3 or TRBV12-4 with TRBJ1-3, with a weak D call TRBD1 (6 bases). The chain's CDR3 is CASSLRWRQAGNTIYF. The CDR3 region has the DNA TGTGCCAGCAGTTTACGGTGGCGACAGGCCGGAAACACCATATATTTT.